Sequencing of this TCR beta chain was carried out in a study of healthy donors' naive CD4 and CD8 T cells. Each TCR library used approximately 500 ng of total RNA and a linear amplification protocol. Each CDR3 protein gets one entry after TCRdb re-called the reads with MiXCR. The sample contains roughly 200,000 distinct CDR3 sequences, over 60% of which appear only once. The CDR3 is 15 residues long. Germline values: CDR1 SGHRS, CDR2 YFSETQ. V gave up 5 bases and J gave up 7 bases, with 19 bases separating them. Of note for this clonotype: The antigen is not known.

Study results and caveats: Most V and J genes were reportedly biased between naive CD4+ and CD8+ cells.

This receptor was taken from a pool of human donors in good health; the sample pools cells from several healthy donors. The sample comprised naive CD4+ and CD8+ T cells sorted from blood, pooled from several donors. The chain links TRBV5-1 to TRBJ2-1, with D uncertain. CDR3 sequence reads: CASRPDIRLGNEQFF. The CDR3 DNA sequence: TGCGCCAGCAGGCCAGACATAAGGCTAGGGAATGAGCAGTTCTTC.